Following are 10 T cell receptor beta chains from one sample sequenced in a study of T-cell memory formation after mild COVID-19. TCRdb re-called the 5' RACE reads through MiXCR, storing one row per CDR3 protein. The table records approximately 300,000 distinct CDR3 sequences, 15% to 20% of them present only once. The sample was PBMCs or a T cell subset sorted from them (not recorded which). The source is a man in his late teens or twenties who had mild COVID-19 (a few samples of this study predate the infection). Cell type and time point are not known.

This clonotype was observed a handful of times. The chain carries TRBV5-6 and TRBJ1-2; D perhaps matches TRBD1 (6 bases). The CDR3 spans 14 residues. V was trimmed by 2 bases and J by 4 bases, leaving 12 bases between them. Germline lookup yields CDR1 SGHDT and CDR2 YYEEEE. The CDR3, as DNA: TGTGCCAGCAGCTTTAGGGGGGCGAGCTATGGCTACACCTTC. Translated, it gives CASSFRGASYGYTF.

J is TRBJ2-5 and V is TRBV2; tentatively, D is TRBD2 (7 bases). In germline, CDR1 is SNHLY, CDR2 FYNNEI. V gave up 11 bases and J gave up 2 bases, with 12 bases separating them. CDR3 size: 12 residues. The CDR3 DNA reads TGTGCCGGGGGGGGCATTCAAGAGACCCAGTACTTC. It is translated as CAGGGIQETQYF.

The genes are TRBV6-1 and TRBJ2-7, with 8 bases fitting TRBD1. The V gene's germline CDR1 is MNHNS and CDR2 SASEGT. Losses at the gene ends were 8 bases for V and 5 bases for J; bases not matched to a gene: 5. The CDR3 is 12 residues long. CDR3 nucleotide sequence: TGTGCCAGCCAGGGGGCCCTGGACGAGCAGTACTTC. Protein product: CASQGALDEQYF.

In DNA form, the CDR3 reads TGCGCCAGCAGCTTGGGACAGGGAGGATTGCGGCAGTTCTTC. Amino acid sequence: CASSLGQGGLRQFF. The rearrangement links TRBV5-1 to TRBJ2-1, with a possible D match to TRBD1 (7 bases). CDR3 length equals 14 residues. Germline values: CDR1 SGHRS, CDR2 YFSETQ. V lost 0 bases and J lost 12, with 16 bases in between.

This clonotype was picked up a small number of times. The rearrangement links TRBV4-2 to TRBJ1-1, with D possibly matching TRBD1 (6 bases). The CDR3 extends over 16 amino acids. V gave up 0 bases and J gave up 10 bases, with 21 bases separating them. CDR1 and CDR2 (germline): LGHNA, YNFKEQ. This chain's CDR3 is CASSQDDFRTAGGAFF. As DNA, the CDR3 is TGTGCCAGCAGCCAAGATGATTTCCGGACAGCGGGCGGAGCTTTCTTT.

This clonotype was detected a few times. The chain recombines TRBV24-1 with TRBJ1-2, with D unclear. Trimming left V 4 bases short and J 8 bases short, with 16 bases between. Germline V gives CDR1 KGHDR, CDR2 SFDVKD. This CDR3 spans 14 amino acids. CDR3 nucleotide sequence: TGTGCCACCAGTGAATCCCCGGGGTCGGACGGCTACACCTTC. It codes for CATSESPGSDGYTF.

This clonotype was seen more than once but under ten times. The CDR3 region has the DNA TGTGCCAGCAGCCACCTTGAGACTTTGCATGAAAAACTGTTTTTT. Its protein product is CASSHLETLHEKLFF. This chain joins TRBV3-1 and TRBJ1-4, with unresolved D. The germline gives CDR1 LGHDT, CDR2 YNNKEL (reference sequence). This CDR3 contains 15 residues. The V end was cut by 3 bases, the J end by 6 bases, with 14 bases between. The variable domain in full, completed from reference TRBV3-1 and TRBJ1-4, reads DTAVSQTPKYLVTQMGNDKSIKCEQNLGHDTMYWYKQDSKKFLKIMFSYNNKELIINETVPNRFSPKSPDKAHLNLHINSLELGDSAVYFCASSHLETLHEKLFFGSGTQLSVL.

J is TRBJ1-6 and V is TRBV7-9; 7 nucleotides agree with TRBD1. Trimming took 3 bases from V and 8 from J; bases not matched to a gene: 7. The V gene's germline CDR1 is SEHNR and CDR2 FQNEAQ (reference sequence). CDR3 length: 15 amino acids. In DNA, the CDR3 is TGTGCCAGCAGCTTTACAGGGGTAGGGGATTCACCCCTCCACTTT. It translates to CASSFTGVGDSPLHF.

This clonotype has more than one count but fewer than ten. The chain couples TRBV7-9 to TRBJ2-5; 9 bases match TRBD1. With 5 bases clipped from V and 4 bases from J, the junction kept 8 bases outside the gene matches. CDR1 is SEHNR and CDR2 is FQNEAQ in the germline V gene (reference sequence). This CDR3 is built from 15 residues. The CDR3 region is CASSQHGQGRETQYF. CDR3 nucleotides: TGTGCCAGCAGCCAACATGGACAGGGGAGAGAGACCCAGTACTTC.

This clonotype was picked up a small number of times. The chain employs TRBV9 and TRBJ2-5; no firm D call. Germline V gene sequence: CDR1 SGDLS, CDR2 YYNGEE. The length of the CDR3 is 15 residues. V was cut by 0 bases and J by 2 bases, with 11 bases left in between. In DNA form, the CDR3 reads TGTGCCAGCAGCGTAGGGATCGTCGGACAAGAGACCCAGTACTTC. This gives the protein CASSVGIVGQETQYF.